A selection of T cell receptor beta chains follows, all from one sample in a study of blood T cell repertoires in COVID-19. TCRdb's table, derived via immunoSEQ multiplex PCR, lists solely in-frame clones and lacks some. Of approximately 140,000 clones in the sample, 79% were seen once. The sample comprised peripheral blood. The source is a man aged 55 to 70 with acute or convalescent COVID-19. The CDR3 runs from the conserved cysteine through the conserved F or W. The D gene is left open where the match is weak. Clone size is stated in some rows and not others, as once, few, many or a class when expanded.

D gene,clone size,V gene,J gene,CDR3 DNA,CDR3 protein
TRBD1,many,TRBV7-9,TRBJ1-2,TGTGCCAGCAGCTTTGAGGGGGCGCTGGGCTATGGCTACACCTTC,CASSFEGALGYGYTF
TRBD1,NA,TRBV5-1,TRBJ2-1,TGCGCCAGCGGGGTCCGGGACAGAGACAATGAGCAGTTCTTC,CASGVRDRDNEQFF
NA,NA,TRBV30,TRBJ2-3,TGTGCCTGGAGTGTACTTCAAGATACGCAGTATTTT,CAWSVLQDTQYF
NA,NA,TRBV7-6,TRBJ1-4,TGTGCCAGCAGCGACCAGAGGTGGCGGGTTAATGAAAAACTGTTTTTT,CASSDQRWRVNEKLFF
TRBD2,NA,TRBV27,TRBJ2-1,TGTGCCAGCTCGAGCCCCGGGACTAGCGGGAGGGCCTTGGAGCAGTTCTTC,CASSSPGTSGRALEQFF
NA,NA,TRBV28,TRBJ1-2,TGTGCCAGCAGGACCGACATCTATGGCTACACCTTC,CASRTDIYGYTF
NA,NA,TRBV30,TRBJ1-6,TGTGCCTGGGCGGGGGGCAGGCCTGATTCACCCCTCCACTTT,CAWAGGRPDSPLHF
NA,NA,TRBV19,TRBJ1-2,TGTGCCAGTAGGTTGCGGGGCAGGTATGGCTACACCTTC,CASRLRGRYGYTF
TRBD1,NA,TRBV28,TRBJ1-1,TGTGCCAGCAGTTTGACAGGGTTAGGGAACACTGAAGCTTTCTTT,CASSLTGLGNTEAFF
NA,NA,TRBV21-1,TRBJ2-3,TGTGCCAGCAGCAAAGAGGAGCGGTGCTTAGATACGCAGTATTTT,CASSKEERCLDTQYF
NA,NA,TRBV10-3,TRBJ1-5,TGTGCCATCAGTGAGGGAGTAAGCAATCAGCCCCAGCATTTT,CAISEGVSNQPQHF
NA,NA,TRBV28,TRBJ1-5,TGTGCCAGCACCTCGGTTGGCAATCAGCCCCAGCATTTT,CASTSVGNQPQHF
TRBD1,NA,TRBV24-1,TRBJ1-2,TGTGCCACCAGTGATTCCGGGACAGGGGGCGATGGCTACACCTTC,CATSDSGTGGDGYTF
TRBD1,NA,TRBV11-2,TRBJ1-3,TGTGCCAGCAGCCTTTTGGACAGGACCATATATTTT,CASSLLDRTIYF
NA,NA,TRBV7-2,TRBJ2-7,TGTGCCAGCAGCTTAGACCCCGGGAGCTCCTACGAGCAGTACTTC,CASSLDPGSSYEQYF
NA,NA,TRBV3-1/TRBV3-2,TRBJ2-3,TGTGCCAGCAGCTCGGGGAGGACGCAGTATTTT,CASSSGRTQYF
TRBD2,NA,TRBV7-2,TRBJ2-7,TGTGCCAGCAGCTTAGGGGCTAGCGGGACCGTCTACGAGCAGTACTTC,CASSLGASGTVYEQYF
TRBD1,few,TRBV6-2/TRBV6-3,TRBJ1-2,TGTGCCAGCAGCGGGACAGCTGGCTACACCTTC,CASSGTAGYTF
NA,NA,TRBV19,TRBJ1-5,TGTGCCAGTAGTATAGCGAGGGATCAGCCCCAGCATTTT,CASSIARDQPQHF
NA,NA,TRBV2,TRBJ2-7,TGTGCCAGCGGGGCCCTCTACGAGCAGTACTTC,CASGALYEQYF
NA,NA,TRBV11-2,TRBJ1-4,TGTGCCAGCAGCTTAGACCCCGGACAGAGTGCAACTAATGAAAAACTGTTTTTT,CASSLDPGQSATNEKLFF
NA,NA,TRBV28,TRBJ1-4,TGTGCCACCGGGTCGGGGAAAAGCACAACTAATGAAAAACTGTTTTTT,CATGSGKSTTNEKLFF
TRBD1,NA,TRBV11-2,TRBJ1-3,TGTGCCAGCAGCCCCCCGGACAGGGCTGGAAACACCATATATTTT,CASSPPDRAGNTIYF
NA,NA,TRBV7-9,TRBJ2-2,TGTGCCAGCAGCTCAGGGGTTACCACCGGGGAGCTGTTTTTT,CASSSGVTTGELFF
NA,NA,TRBV4-1,TRBJ1-6,TGCGCCAGCAGCCCTGGTCCCCAGGGGAAAAATTCACCCCTCCACTTT,CASSPGPQGKNSPLHF
TRBD2,NA,TRBV7-9,TRBJ2-2,TGTGCCAGCAGCCCTAAGCGGGAGGCGAACACCGGGGAGCTGTTTTTT,CASSPKREANTGELFF
NA,NA,TRBV5-1,TRBJ2-7,TGCGCCAGCAGCTTGGGGGGTAGGGGCCCCTACGAGCAGTACTTC,CASSLGGRGPYEQYF
NA,NA,TRBV29-1,TRBJ2-2,TGCAGCGTTTCGGGTAACACGAACACCGGGGAGCTGTTTTTT,CSVSGNTNTGELFF
NA,NA,TRBV9,TRBJ1-4,TGTGCCAGCAGCGTGGCGGCAACTAATGAAAAACTGTTTTTT,CASSVAATNEKLFF
TRBD1,NA,TRBV28,TRBJ1-4,TGTGCCAGCAGTATAACAGGGGGCCCTAATGAAAAACTGTTTTTT,CASSITGGPNEKLFF
NA,NA,TRBV7-9,TRBJ1-2,TGTGCCAGCAGCCTTTTAGGAGCTAACTATGGCTACACCTTC,CASSLLGANYGYTF
NA,NA,TRBV5-6,TRBJ1-4,TGTGCCAGCAGCTTCGGACAAGGAATTGCAACTAATGAAAAACTGTTTTTT,CASSFGQGIATNEKLFF
NA,NA,TRBV7-8,TRBJ2-5,TGTGCCAGCAGCCCCGGGGAGACCCAGTACTTC,CASSPGETQYF
TRBD1,NA,TRBV7-2,TRBJ1-1,TGTGCCAGCAGCAGGGACAGGAACACTGAAGCTTTCTTT,CASSRDRNTEAFF
TRBD2,NA,TRBV10-3,TRBJ2-1,TGTGCCATCAGGGAGGGAGCGGGAGGTGCCTACAATGAGCAGTTCTTC,CAIREGAGGAYNEQFF
NA,NA,TRBV3-1/TRBV3-2,TRBJ2-5,TGTGCCAGCAGCCAAGAGGGCAGGCAAGAGACCCAGTACTTC,CASSQEGRQETQYF